This is a list of T cell receptor beta chains from one sample in a study of blood T cell repertoires in COVID-19. Produced via immunoSEQ multiplex PCR; TCRdb's table is partial and in-frame only. The table shows 90,000 to 110,000 clones, with 80% to 90% occurring only once. The sequenced material came from peripheral blood. Source of these receptors: a woman of 80 years or more with active or convalescent COVID-19. Both conserved end residues are part of each CDR3.

CDR3,J,V,length
CASSPRQGIYGYTF,TRBJ1-2,TRBV18,14
CASSVGPGDSSTIYF,TRBJ1-3,TRBV9,15
CASSSGQGRYTEAFF,TRBJ1-1,TRBV28,15
CASTLIVGSDEQYF,TRBJ2-7,TRBV7-9,14
CASSKDRVNQPQHF,TRBJ1-5,TRBV27,14
CASRRTGTSITIYF,TRBJ1-3,TRBV6-5,14
CASSGRRGGALDNEQFF,TRBJ2-1,TRBV6-1,17
CASSVDPGGNTGELFF,TRBJ2-2,TRBV9,16
CASSQRDATRHRNHGELFF,TRBJ2-2,TRBV9,19
CASGQGARVEQFF,TRBJ2-1,TRBV6-5,13
CASSGDRERGYGYTF,TRBJ1-2,TRBV2,15
CASSYPLAVGYNEQFF,TRBJ2-1,TRBV6-6,16
CASSPGGADSAYGYTF,TRBJ1-2,TRBV18,16
CASSSRALMNTEAFF,TRBJ1-1,TRBV5-6,15
CASSLGLATGELFF,TRBJ2-2,TRBV7-2,14
CSASKDRVSETQYF,TRBJ2-5,TRBV20-1,14
CASSLGAGLALGEQYF,TRBJ2-7,TRBV5-4,16
CASSYGTGGKTEAFF,TRBJ1-1,TRBV6-6,15
CASSSEGGPNYNEQFF,TRBJ2-1,TRBV9,16
CASSPGLAPSYEQYF,TRBJ2-7,TRBV5-6,15
CASRGGDIHNQPQHF,TRBJ1-5,TRBV18,15
CASSQGRLAGTDTQYF,TRBJ2-3,TRBV3-1/TRBV3-2,16
CASSPQGSTGELFF,TRBJ2-2,TRBV9,14
CASSLGLARVF,TRBJ1-5,TRBV28,11
CASSIQGNSNQPQHF,TRBJ1-5,TRBV6-5,15
CASSVGRESDTQYF,TRBJ2-3,TRBV9,14
CATGTSGRVYTGELFF,TRBJ2-2,TRBV19,16
CASSFGSRGDTQYF,TRBJ2-3,TRBV5-1,14
CASSLERSSGSYEQYF,TRBJ2-7,TRBV7-2,16
CASSPGVGGGELFF,TRBJ2-2,TRBV5-1,14
CASSESGGTGAYEQYF,TRBJ2-7,TRBV25-1,16
CASSLKLDFFKGVAKNIQYF,TRBJ2-4,TRBV7-7,20
CASSSSVNTGELFF,TRBJ2-2,TRBV19,14
CASSELSGQNQPQHF,TRBJ1-5,TRBV25-1,15
CAWSSGFGYTF,TRBJ1-2,TRBV30,11
CASSPWRDSNEKLFF,TRBJ1-4,TRBV3-1/TRBV3-2,15
CASQSPETGFGYTF,TRBJ1-2,TRBV19,14
CASSLGGVTNEKLFF,TRBJ1-4,TRBV28,15
CASSPPGQGFGDTQYF,TRBJ2-3,TRBV5-6,16
CASSPPWTGGTEAFF,TRBJ1-1,TRBV19,15
CASSLDGGYSYNEQFF,TRBJ2-1,TRBV5-4,16
CASSSLGLAGPEQYF,TRBJ2-7,TRBV6-5,15
CASSVGETLNTEAFF,TRBJ1-1,TRBV9,15
CASSVVEGGYTF,TRBJ1-2,TRBV9,12
CASSFTTRNTEAFF,TRBJ1-1,TRBV5-8,14
CASSLAGTGPYEQYF,TRBJ2-7,TRBV11-2,15
CASSEQGRNQPQHF,TRBJ1-5,TRBV10-2,14
CASGDRGLTEQYF,TRBJ2-7,TRBV6-5,13
CASLRTSGSNEQFF,TRBJ2-1,TRBV2,14
CASSVGGQLNQPQHF,TRBJ1-5,TRBV27,15
CASSVAVARDEQFF,TRBJ2-1,TRBV9,14
CASSLARPPSYEQYF,TRBJ2-7,TRBV5-6,15
CASSQAATGVSGNTIYF,TRBJ1-3,TRBV3-1/TRBV3-2,17
CASSYPASGMPYEQYF,TRBJ2-7,TRBV6-2/TRBV6-3,16
CATSELDRADGELFF,TRBJ2-2,TRBV24-1,15
CASNLLRGTSGELFF,TRBJ2-2,TRBV28,15